This section outlines one TCR beta chain sequence together with its context. No antigen is known for it. The CDR3 runs to 16 residues. V dropped 6 bases and J dropped 0; count of bases not matched to a gene: 11. The germline gives CDR1 SQVTM, CDR2 ANQGSEA. Here immunoSEQ multiplex PCR was the method, and the copy in TCRdb shows in-frame clones only, minus some. The sample consists of around 99,000 clones, 75% to 95% of them appearing once. The sample is drawn from a study of T cell responses to AZD1222 COVID-19 vaccine. General observations from the study: Donors skewed white British and female; clonal diversity was possibly underestimated. Nearly half of unique spike-specific TCRs reportedly avoided B.1.351 and B.1.1.7 mutated regions.

Researchers grouped second doses given at about 4 or about 12 weeks into one pool. This specimen consisted of peripheral blood, obtained 28 days after the second AZD1222 dose. The chain is built from TRBV29-1 and TRBJ2-7, with TRBD2 matching 10 bases. This clonotype was sampled from an adult who received the AZD1222 COVID-19 vaccine. The CDR3 DNA reads as TGCAGCGTCCTAGCCCCCGGGACTAGCGACTCCTACGAGCAGTACTTC. As protein: CSVLAPGTSDSYEQYF.